This T cell receptor (beta chain) was retrieved from a study of CD8+ T cells in alopecia areata. Study findings and constraints: One nonresponder leaves baseline CD8+ expansion's link to response uncertain.

Treatment noted: oral pan-JAK inhibitor, 5-10 mg twice daily. Of note for this clone: Its target is not known.

Sequencing used cDNA as its template, made by extracting RNA and reverse transcribing it. Some clones are missing from TCRdb's copy, which holds only in-frame ones; the method was immunoSEQ multiplex PCR. The sample has some 220,000 clones, more than 45% seen once. The V end lost 0 bases, the J end lost 11 bases, and 7 bases lay between the germline ends. Germline V gene data show CDR1 as SQVTM and CDR2 as ANQGSEA. The CDR3 sequence is 10 residues long. This TCR was sampled from a human donor with alopecia areata. The chain is built from TRBV29-1 and TRBJ1-2, with D tentatively TRBD1 (5 bases). This material consisted of CD4+ T cells sorted from blood, taken at week 4, from a patient treated with tofacitinib. DNA of the CDR3: TGCAGCGTTGAAGAGTCAGGGTACACCTTC. It is translated as CSVEESGYTF.